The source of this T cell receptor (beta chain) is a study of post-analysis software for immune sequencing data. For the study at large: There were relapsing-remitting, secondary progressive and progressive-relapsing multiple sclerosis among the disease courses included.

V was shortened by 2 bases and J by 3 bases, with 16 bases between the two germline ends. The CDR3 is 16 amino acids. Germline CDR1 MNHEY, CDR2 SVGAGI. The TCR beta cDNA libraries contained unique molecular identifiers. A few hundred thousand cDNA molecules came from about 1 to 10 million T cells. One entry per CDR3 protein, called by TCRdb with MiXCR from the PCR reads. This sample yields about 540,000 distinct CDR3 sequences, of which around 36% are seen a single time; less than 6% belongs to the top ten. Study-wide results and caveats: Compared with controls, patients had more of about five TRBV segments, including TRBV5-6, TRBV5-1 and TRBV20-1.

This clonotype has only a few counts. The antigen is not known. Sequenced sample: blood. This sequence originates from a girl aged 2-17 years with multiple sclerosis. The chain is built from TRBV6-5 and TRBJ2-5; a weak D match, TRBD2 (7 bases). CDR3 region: CASSYLGGGQKETQYF. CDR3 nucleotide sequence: TGTGCCAGCAGTTACCTTGGGGGGGGGCAGAAAGAGACCCAGTACTTC.